This T cell receptor (beta chain) was sequenced in a study of T cell responses to AZD1222 COVID-19 vaccine. V was clipped by 2 bases and J by 9 bases; unmatched bases: 9. The germline gives CDR1 SGHNT, CDR2 YYREEE (reference sequence). The CDR3 loop spans 15 amino acids. Worth noting for this clone: Its specificity is not known.

Assay used: immunoSEQ multiplex PCR; TCRdb lists only in-frame clones, some missing. The table lists about 220,000 clones, 85% to 95% of them singletons. Broader study findings: Repertoires were sampled only after the peak T cell response. Females outnumbered males among donors, who were mostly white British; clonal diversity was possibly underestimated.

The sample was peripheral blood, taken on day 0 of MenACWY control vaccination. This sequence originates from an adult in good health. J is TRBJ2-1 and V is TRBV5-4, with TRBD2 matching 9 bases. As DNA, the CDR3 is TGTGCCAGCAGCTTTAAAGGCGGGGGGGCAGGTGAGCAGTTCTTC. Its translation: CASSFKGGGAGEQFF.